The 8 T cell receptor beta chains presented below share a single source sample, sequenced in a study of T-cell memory formation after mild COVID-19. In TCRdb, the 5' RACE reads were re-called with MiXCR into one record per CDR3 protein. The sample has roughly 400,000 distinct CDR3 sequences; roughly 18% are singletons. Sample: PBMCs or a T cell subset sorted from them (not recorded which). All receptors derive from a man younger than 30 who had mild COVID-19 (a few samples of this study predate the infection). Cell type and time point are not known.

This chain connects TRBV20-1 to TRBJ2-1; 7 bases are a match to TRBD2. The germline V gene encodes CDR1 DFQATT and CDR2 SNEGSKA (reference sequence). The CDR3 loop spans 15 amino acids. Germline trimming cut 5 bases from V and 1 base from J; bases unmatched to any gene: 8. CDR3 DNA sequence: TGCAGTGCTTACTCGGGGCGGGGGTCCTACAATGAGCAGTTCTTC. It encodes CSAYSGRGSYNEQFF.

The rearrangement links TRBV28 to TRBJ1-5; 9 bases are a match to TRBD1. From germline, CDR1 is MDHEN and CDR2 SYDVKM. CDR3 length: 15 amino acids. V shed 6 bases, J shed 4 bases, and the junction held 7 bases outside the gene matches. The CDR3 bases are TGTGCCAGCAGCCCGCGGACAGGGGCGAATCAGCCCCAGCATTTT. Translation: CASSPRTGANQPQHF.

This clonotype has just a few counts. J is TRBJ1-5 and V is TRBV6-2 or TRBV6-3, with D unclear. The CDR3 runs 14 residues. V gave up 6 bases and J gave up 7 bases, with 16 bases separating them. CDR1 MNHEY and CDR2 SVGEGT come from the germline V gene. The CDR3, as DNA: TGTGCCAGCAGCCCTGCGTCCCGGGTACAGCCCCAGCATTTT. Amino acids: CASSPASRVQPQHF.

This clonotype was observed at least ten times. The chain employs TRBV7-9 and TRBJ2-3; maybe TRBD2 (5 bases). The CDR3 runs 12 residues. The germline CDR1 and CDR2 sequences are SEHNR and FQNEAQ (reference sequence). The V end lost 3 bases, the J end lost 6 bases, and 7 bases lay between the germline ends. The CDR3 coding sequence is TGTGCCAGCAGCTTGATAGCGGATACGCAGTATTTT. This sequence encodes CASSLIADTQYF. The variable domain in full, completed from reference TRBV7-9 and TRBJ2-3, reads DTGVSQNPRHKITKRGQNVTFRCDPISEHNRLYWYRQTLGQGPEFLTYFQNEAQLEKSRLLSDRFSAERPKGSFSTLEIQRTEQGDSAMYLCASSLIADTQYFGPGTRLTVL.

The chain uses TRBV27 and TRBJ1-6; TRBD1 aligns across 8 bases. V shed 7 bases, J shed 4 bases, and the junction held 6 bases outside the gene matches. This CDR3 is 15 amino acids long. Germline values: CDR1 MNHEY, CDR2 SMNVEV (reference sequence). The CDR3 region has the DNA TGTGCCAGCATGTCGGGACAGGTTTATAATTCACCCCTCCACTTT. This sequence encodes CASMSGQVYNSPLHF.

This chain uses TRBV5-4 with TRBJ2-2, with D tentatively TRBD1 (5 bases). CDR1 is SGHNT and CDR2 is YYREEE in the germline V gene (reference sequence). Trimming pared 0 bases from V and 4 bases from J, leaving 7 bases between. CDR3 length: 14 residues. The CDR3 DNA is TGTGCCAGCAGCTTGGAGGGGCCCACCGGGGAGCTGTTTTTT. Translated, it gives CASSLEGPTGELFF.

The genes are TRBV20-1 and TRBJ1-4, with D maybe TRBD1 (6 bases). The germline V gene has CDR1 DFQATT and CDR2 SNEGSKA (reference sequence). This CDR3 is 18 amino acids long. V lost 5 bases and J 3 bases, leaving 25 bases between the germline ends. The CDR3 region has the DNA TGCAGTGCTGGACGACTCGAATCAGGGGTGAGGGCTAATGAAAAACTGTTTTTT. This gives the protein CSAGRLESGVRANEKLFF.

V and J are TRBV6-2 or TRBV6-3 and TRBJ1-1; no reliable D call. Looked up from germline, CDR1 is MNHEY and CDR2 is SVGEGT. The V and J ends lost 7 bases and 4 bases respectively, with 16 bases between them. This CDR3 is built from 14 residues. DNA for the CDR3: TGTGCCAGCAATGACGAACCTCCAGCCACTGAAGCTTTCTTT. As protein: CASNDEPPATEAFF.